One and the same sample provided the 2 T cell receptor beta chains below, sequenced in a study of identical twins' blood T cells. One entry per CDR3 protein, called by TCRdb with MiXCR from the 5' RACE reads. The profile covers roughly 380,000 distinct CDR3 sequences, with 25% to 35% appearing a single time and 5.5% to 6.5% taken by the ten largest. What was sequenced was PBMCs. These receptors were obtained from a woman aged 18 to 50 in good health.

This chain connects TRBV28 to TRBJ2-7, with D unresolved. The CDR3 runs 12 residues. The germline CDR1 and CDR2 sequences are MDHEN and SYDVKM. V was clipped by 3 bases and J by 3 bases, with 6 bases between them. CDR3 sequence: CASSFSVYEQYF. CDR3 bases: TGTGCCAGCAGTTTTTCTGTCTACGAGCAGTACTTC.

There are a few counts of this clonotype. V usage is TRBV5-1 and J usage is TRBJ2-1, with D perhaps TRBD2 (6 bases). The germline V gene encodes CDR1 SGHRS and CDR2 YFSETQ. The CDR3 contains 15 residues. V was pared by 2 bases and J by 0 bases, with 9 bases between. Here the CDR3 DNA reads TGCGCCAGCAGCTTTAGCGGAGACTCCTACAATGAGCAGTTCTTC. Translating gives CASSFSGDSYNEQFF.